The clone carrying this TCR beta chain was observed a handful of times. Antigen: not known. The PCR was carried out with 60 Vbeta primers and 13 Jbeta primers. Produced via immunoSEQ multiplex PCR; TCRdb's table is partial and in-frame only. The sample contains 150,000 to 200,000 clones, approximately 75% of which appear only once. This entry comes from a study of cytomegalovirus exposure and HLA in healthy donors. Study-level background: The Caucasian-associated ancestry cluster held less than 85% of 300 to 500 genotyped donors.

This CDR3 is built from 16 residues. V was cut by 1 base and J by 1 base, with 10 bases left in between. CDR1 is SGHVS and CDR2 is FNYEAQ in the germline V gene. Study-level results: Analysis was carried out at a later point, and it linked a missense DCLRE1C variant to TCR beta V- and J-gene trimming. Some TCR beta chains (over 150 of them) were listed as cytomegalovirus-associated. When a later analysis compared HLA-associated TCR beta chains with equally common others, the HLA-associated chains turned out to be more clonally expanded and to have lower generation probabilities.

Source material: PBMCs. J is TRBJ2-2 and V is TRBV7-6; possibly TRBD1 for D (5 bases). This receptor was taken from a man aged 45-65 years in good health and CMV-seropositive. CDR3 amino acids: CASSLGGSVNTGELFF. The DNA for the CDR3 is TGTGCCAGCAGCTTAGGGGGCAGTGTGAACACCGGGGAGCTGTTTTTT.